These T cell receptor beta chains were read from a single sample in a study of T cell responses to AZD1222 COVID-19 vaccine. Libraries were prepared by immunoSEQ multiplex PCR; TCRdb keeps only in-frame clonotypes and omits some of them. The data hold 110,000 to 150,000 clones, with around 90% observed a single time. This material consisted of peripheral blood, taken on day 0 of AZD1222 vaccination. These receptors all stem from an adult in good health. CDR3s include the opening cysteine and the closing phenylalanine or tryptophan. A D gene is named only where the DNA matches it firmly. The size entry is marked missing in some rows and otherwise reads once, few, many or a size class.

CDR3: CASSISGDTQYF
DNA: TGTGCCAGTAGTATTAGTGGGGATACGCAGTATTTT
J: TRBJ2-3
V: TRBV19
D: .
size: .

CDR3: CASDRGGSPLHF
DNA: TGTGCCAGCGACAGGGGAGGGTCACCCCTCCACTTT
J: TRBJ1-6
V: TRBV2
D: TRBD1
size: .

CDR3: CASRSGRGSNTGELFF
DNA: TGTGCCAGCCGCAGCGGACGGGGGTCTAACACCGGGGAGCTGTTTTTT
J: TRBJ2-2
V: TRBV21-1
D: .
size: .

CDR3: CASSLDRVGDTQYF
DNA: TGTGCCAGTAGTCTGGACAGGGTGGGAGATACGCAGTATTTT
J: TRBJ2-3
V: TRBV19
D: TRBD1
size: .

CDR3: CASSYTGYTEAFF
DNA: TGTGCCAGCAGCTATACAGGGTACACTGAAGCTTTCTTT
J: TRBJ1-1
V: TRBV6-4
D: .
size: .

CDR3: CASSIVQGNIQYF
DNA: TGTGCCAGTAGTATCGTACAGGGGAACATTCAGTACTTC
J: TRBJ2-4
V: TRBV19
D: TRBD1
size: .

CDR3: CASSLKMNTEAFF
DNA: TGTGCCAGCAGCCTAAAGATGAACACTGAAGCTTTCTTT
J: TRBJ1-1
V: TRBV11-2
D: .
size: .

CDR3: CASSPGRGTSYGYTF
DNA: TGTGCCAGCAGCCCAGGCAGGGGTACATCATATGGCTACACCTTC
J: TRBJ1-2
V: TRBV3-1/TRBV3-2
D: .
size: once

CDR3: CASSFGAEDTQYF
DNA: TGTGCCAGCAGCTTTGGGGCGGAAGATACGCAGTATTTT
J: TRBJ2-3
V: TRBV7-2
D: .
size: .

CDR3: CAISAGSGDTGELFF
DNA: TGTGCCATCAGTGCAGGGAGCGGGGACACCGGGGAGCTGTTTTTT
J: TRBJ2-2
V: TRBV10-3
D: TRBD2
size: .

CDR3: CASSQDVPSYGYTF
DNA: TGTGCCAGCAGCCAAGATGTCCCTTCCTATGGCTACACCTTC
J: TRBJ1-2
V: TRBV3-1/TRBV3-2
D: .
size: .

CDR3: CASSPPTGGNTEAFF
DNA: TGTGCCAGCTCACCACCCACAGGGGGGAACACTGAAGCTTTCTTT
J: TRBJ1-1
V: TRBV18
D: TRBD1
size: .

CDR3: CASSDAGYEQYF
DNA: TGCGCCAGCAGCGACGCGGGTTACGAGCAGTACTTC
J: TRBJ2-7
V: TRBV5-1
D: .
size: .

CDR3: CASSPQRAPGNTIYF
DNA: TGCGCCAGCAGCCCCCAGAGGGCTCCTGGAAACACCATATATTTT
J: TRBJ1-3
V: TRBV5-1
D: .
size: once

CDR3: CASSQVQGNEQFF
DNA: TGTGCCAGCAGCCAAGTTCAGGGCAATGAGCAGTTCTTC
J: TRBJ2-1
V: TRBV3-1/TRBV3-2
D: .
size: .

CDR3: CASSLVRRGLLSTGELFF
DNA: TGTGCCAGCAGCTTAGTCCGAAGGGGATTATTGAGCACCGGGGAGCTGTTTTTT
J: TRBJ2-2
V: TRBV7-8
D: .
size: .

CDR3: CASSAQGTSENEQFF
DNA: TGTGCCAGCAGTGCCCAGGGAACTAGCGAGAATGAGCAGTTCTTC
J: TRBJ2-1
V: TRBV27
D: TRBD2
size: .

CDR3: CASLPSNTYEQYF
DNA: TGTGCCAGCCTCCCCAGCAACACCTACGAGCAGTACTTC
J: TRBJ2-7
V: TRBV7-2
D: .
size: .

CDR3: CAWSVRATGELFF
DNA: TGTGCCTGGAGTGTAAGGGCAACCGGGGAGCTGTTTTTT
J: TRBJ2-2
V: TRBV30
D: .
size: .

CDR3: CASSVGASTGTATQYF
DNA: TGTGCCAGCAGCGTAGGGGCTAGCACCGGGACGGCGACCCAGTACTTC
J: TRBJ2-5
V: TRBV9
D: .
size: .

CDR3: CASGTSDYGYTF
DNA: TGTGCCAGCGGGACTAGTGACTATGGCTACACCTTC
J: TRBJ1-2
V: TRBV28
D: .
size: .

CDR3: CASSFARGGETQYF
DNA: TGTGCCAGCAGTTTTGCCAGGGGGGGAGAGACCCAGTACTTC
J: TRBJ2-5
V: TRBV27
D: .
size: .

CDR3: CASSQGRGGSQPQHF
DNA: TGCGCCAGCAGCCAAGGACGGGGGGGTAGCCAGCCCCAGCATTTT
J: TRBJ1-5
V: TRBV4-3
D: .
size: .

CDR3: CASSLGLAGVDTQYF
DNA: TGTGCCAGCAGTCTCGGGCTAGCGGGAGTAGATACGCAGTATTTT
J: TRBJ2-3
V: TRBV7-3
D: TRBD2
size: .

CDR3: CASAPTGTGANEQYF
DNA: TGTGCTAGTGCCCCGACCGGGACAGGGGCCAACGAGCAGTACTTC
J: TRBJ2-7
V: TRBV12-5
D: TRBD1
size: .

CDR3: CASSQKYGNTEAFF
DNA: TGTGCCAGCAGCCAAAAATACGGGAACACTGAAGCTTTCTTT
J: TRBJ1-1
V: TRBV3-1/TRBV3-2
D: .
size: .

CDR3: CASSSRVGEQYF
DNA: TGTGCCAGCAGTTCCAGGGTAGGCGAGCAGTACTTC
J: TRBJ2-7
V: TRBV3-1/TRBV3-2
D: .
size: .

CDR3: CATSDPGRVDSPLHF
DNA: TGTGCCACCAGTGATCCCGGAAGGGTTGATTCACCCCTCCACTTT
J: TRBJ1-6
V: TRBV24-1
D: .
size: .

CDR3: CASSSGQVSYEQYF
DNA: TGTGCCAGCAGCTCAGGACAGGTCAGCTACGAGCAGTACTTC
J: TRBJ2-7
V: TRBV5-6
D: TRBD1
size: .

CDR3: CASSPNRAEKLFF
DNA: TGCGCCAGCAGCCCTAACCGGGCCGAAAAACTGTTTTTT
J: TRBJ1-4
V: TRBV5-1
D: .
size: .

CDR3: CASSESGGNQPQHF
DNA: TGTGCCAGCAGTGAGTCGGGGGGCAATCAGCCCCAGCATTTT
J: TRBJ1-5
V: TRBV6-4
D: .
size: .

CDR3: CASSSQGSTDTQYF
DNA: TGTGCCAGCAGCTCACAGGGATCGACAGATACGCAGTATTTT
J: TRBJ2-3
V: TRBV7-3
D: .
size: .

CDR3: CASSYGTEAFF
DNA: TGTGCCAGCAGTTATGGGACTGAAGCTTTCTTT
J: TRBJ1-1
V: TRBV6-5
D: .
size: .

CDR3: CASSPQQGQGYQPQHF
DNA: TGTGCCAGCAGTCCCCAGCAGGGCCAGGGCTATCAGCCCCAGCATTTT
J: TRBJ1-5
V: TRBV28
D: .
size: .

CDR3: CASRINRDPNQPQHF
DNA: TGTGCCAGTAGGATCAACAGGGACCCAAATCAGCCCCAGCATTTT
J: TRBJ1-5
V: TRBV19
D: .
size: .

CDR3: CASGTAEYNEQFF
DNA: TGTGCTAGTGGTACGGCGGAGTACAATGAGCAGTTCTTC
J: TRBJ2-1
V: TRBV12-5
D: .
size: .

CDR3: CASSTTSDPTGELFF
DNA: TGTGCCAGCAGCACTACTTCGGATCCCACCGGGGAGCTGTTTTTT
J: TRBJ2-2
V: TRBV7-3
D: .
size: .

CDR3: CASSPGGQDNQPQHF
DNA: TGTGCCAGCAGCCCCGGGGGGCAGGACAATCAGCCCCAGCATTTT
J: TRBJ1-5
V: TRBV21-1
D: .
size: .

CDR3: CASSGYSGSSTDTQYF
DNA: TGTGCCAGCAGCGGATATAGCGGGTCTAGCACAGATACGCAGTATTTT
J: TRBJ2-3
V: TRBV9
D: TRBD2
size: .

CDR3: CATSPRRGRDTIYF
DNA: TGTGCCACCAGTCCCCGCAGGGGGCGAGACACCATATATTTT
J: TRBJ1-3
V: TRBV24-1
D: TRBD1
size: .

CDR3: CASSLVGGGSNQPQHF
DNA: TGTGCCAGCAGCTTAGTAGGGGGGGGTAGCAATCAGCCCCAGCATTTT
J: TRBJ1-5
V: TRBV7-2
D: .
size: .

CDR3: CASTDSYNSPLHF
DNA: TGTGCCAGCACCGACAGCTATAATTCACCCCTCCACTTT
J: TRBJ1-6
V: TRBV6-6
D: .
size: once

CDR3: CASSSPRRASGRVLVETQYF
DNA: TGCGCCAGCAGCTCGCCCCGTCGGGCTAGCGGGAGAGTTTTGGTAGAGACCCAGTACTTC
J: TRBJ2-5
V: TRBV5-1
D: TRBD2
size: .

CDR3: CASSFDSQSQPQHF
DNA: TGTGCCAGCAGTTTCGACAGTCAATCTCAGCCCCAGCATTTT
J: TRBJ1-5
V: TRBV6-2/TRBV6-3
D: .
size: .

CDR3: CATSRDLGEGGNTIYF
DNA: TGTGCCACCAGCAGAGATCTTGGGGAGGGCGGGAACACCATATATTTT
J: TRBJ1-3
V: TRBV15
D: .
size: .

CDR3: CAWRYLYGQRIQETQYF
DNA: TGTGCCTGGAGATACCTTTATGGACAAAGAATCCAAGAGACCCAGTACTTC
J: TRBJ2-5
V: TRBV30
D: .
size: once

CDR3: CASSLVGGQPQHF
DNA: TGCGCCAGCAGCTTGGTTGGGGGACAGCCCCAGCATTTT
J: TRBJ1-5
V: TRBV5-1
D: .
size: once

CDR3: CASSSADRVGETQYF
DNA: TGTGCCAGCAGCTCAGCCGACAGGGTGGGAGAGACCCAGTACTTC
J: TRBJ2-5
V: TRBV5-5
D: TRBD1
size: .

CDR3: CASSLDGGNYNEQFF
DNA: TGTGCCAGCAGCTTGGACGGTGGAAACTACAATGAGCAGTTCTTC
J: TRBJ2-1
V: TRBV7-9
D: .
size: .

CDR3: CASSQMTGGNGYTF
DNA: TGCGCCAGCAGCCAGATGACAGGGGGCAATGGCTACACCTTC
J: TRBJ1-2
V: TRBV5-1
D: TRBD1
size: .

CDR3: CASSLVQNRMNTEAFF
DNA: TGCGCCAGCAGCTTGGTTCAGAATAGGATGAACACTGAAGCTTTCTTT
J: TRBJ1-1
V: TRBV5-1
D: .
size: .